Listed below are T cell receptor beta chains from one sample, sequenced in a study of beta chain features in type 1 diabetes. Generated by immunoSEQ multiplex PCR, the TCRdb table keeps only in-frame clones and is missing some. This sample has a few hundred thousand clones, with around 30% found just once. The sample comprised naive CD4+ T cells from blood. The receptor set was obtained from a man aged 18 to 29 in good health. CDR3s include the opening cysteine and the closing phenylalanine or tryptophan. A D gene is named only where the DNA matches it firmly. Where a row states a size, it is once, few, many or the class of an expanded clone; other rows omit it.

TRBJ2-1	TRBD2	NA	TRBV18	15	CASSRGLAGEIEQFF	TGTGCCAGCTCACGAGGACTAGCGGGAGAGATTGAGCAGTTCTTC
TRBJ1-2	NA	NA	TRBV7-9	14	CASSPRQGAYGYTF	TGTGCCAGCAGCCCTAGGCAGGGCGCCTATGGCTACACCTTC
TRBJ2-7	NA	NA	TRBV25-1	13	CASSESGRHEQYF	TGTGCCAGCAGTGAATCTGGCAGACACGAGCAGTACTTC
TRBJ1-1	TRBD1	once	TRBV9	15	CASSVAGRGRTEAFF	TGTGCCAGCAGCGTAGCTGGCAGGGGGCGGACTGAAGCTTTCTTT
TRBJ2-1	NA	NA	TRBV30	12	CACGTGRYEQFF	TGTGCCTGCGGTACAGGGAGATATGAGCAGTTCTTC
TRBJ2-7	NA	NA	TRBV2	13	CASSPVHPGEQYF	TGTGCCAGCAGCCCGGTCCATCCGGGGGAGCAGTACTTC
TRBJ1-2	NA	NA	TRBV4-3	14	CASSQDQQADGYTF	TGCGCCAGCAGCCAAGATCAGCAGGCTGATGGCTACACCTTC
TRBJ1-1	TRBD1	NA	TRBV29-1	14	CSVVEGASTTEAFF	TGCAGCGTTGTCGAGGGGGCGAGTACCACTGAAGCTTTCTTT
TRBJ1-5	TRBD1	few	TRBV2	13	CASSIQGAQPQHF	TGTGCCAGCAGTATACAGGGGGCTCAGCCCCAGCATTTT
TRBJ2-5	NA	few	TRBV7-9	14	CASSHGARLETQYF	TGTGCCAGCAGCCACGGGGCGCGATTGGAGACCCAGTACTTC
TRBJ2-4	NA	few	TRBV28	15	CATLEDNVAKNIQYF	TGTGCCACACTTGAGGATAACGTTGCCAAAAACATTCAGTACTTC
TRBJ1-2	NA	NA	TRBV28	14	CASSLGQGLYGYTF	TGTGCCAGCAGTTTGGGCCAGGGCCTCTATGGCTACACCTTC
TRBJ2-1	NA	few	TRBV5-1	14	CASSLRSEGNEQFF	TGCGCCAGCAGCTTGAGGAGCGAGGGGAATGAGCAGTTCTTC
TRBJ2-5	NA	NA	TRBV5-1	13	CASSPGSSETQYF	TGCGCCAGCAGCCCAGGGTCGTCAGAGACCCAGTACTTC
TRBJ2-7	NA	few	TRBV2	11	CACGGSYEQYF	TGTGCCTGCGGCGGGTCCTACGAGCAGTACTTC
TRBJ2-7	NA	NA	TRBV14	12	CASSPGGYEQYF	TGTGCCAGCAGCCCGGGCGGCTACGAGCAGTACTTC
TRBJ2-1	NA	NA	TRBV30	14	CAWSVGLPFNEQFF	TGTGCCTGGAGTGTGGGTCTGCCGTTCAATGAGCAGTTCTTC
TRBJ2-3	TRBD1	NA	TRBV10-3	13	CAISPGQEDTQYF	TGTGCCATCAGTCCGGGACAGGAAGATACGCAGTATTTT
TRBJ2-2	NA	NA	TRBV5-1	15	CASSLLGTYTGELFF	TGCGCCAGCAGCTTGTTGGGGACGTACACCGGGGAGCTGTTTTTT
TRBJ1-2	TRBD1	NA	TRBV13	15	CASSFQTGALGGYTF	TGTGCCAGCAGCTTCCAGACAGGGGCCTTGGGTGGCTACACCTTC
TRBJ2-3	TRBD2	NA	TRBV28	21	CASSLFPGLAGNMRFTDTQYF	TGTGCCAGCAGTTTGTTCCCGGGACTAGCGGGGAACATGCGATTCACAGATACGCAGTATTTT
TRBJ1-3	NA	NA	TRBV25-1	15	CASSERGGTGNTIYF	TGTGCCAGCAGTGAACGAGGAGGGACTGGAAACACCATATATTTT
TRBJ2-7	NA	NA	TRBV4-3	14	CASSREVTTGEQYF	TGCGCCAGCAGCCGGGAGGTGACCACAGGCGAGCAGTACTTC
TRBJ1-4	TRBD1	NA	TRBV25-1	14	CASSDRDREEKLFF	TGTGCCAGCAGTGACCGGGACAGGGAGGAAAAACTGTTTTTT